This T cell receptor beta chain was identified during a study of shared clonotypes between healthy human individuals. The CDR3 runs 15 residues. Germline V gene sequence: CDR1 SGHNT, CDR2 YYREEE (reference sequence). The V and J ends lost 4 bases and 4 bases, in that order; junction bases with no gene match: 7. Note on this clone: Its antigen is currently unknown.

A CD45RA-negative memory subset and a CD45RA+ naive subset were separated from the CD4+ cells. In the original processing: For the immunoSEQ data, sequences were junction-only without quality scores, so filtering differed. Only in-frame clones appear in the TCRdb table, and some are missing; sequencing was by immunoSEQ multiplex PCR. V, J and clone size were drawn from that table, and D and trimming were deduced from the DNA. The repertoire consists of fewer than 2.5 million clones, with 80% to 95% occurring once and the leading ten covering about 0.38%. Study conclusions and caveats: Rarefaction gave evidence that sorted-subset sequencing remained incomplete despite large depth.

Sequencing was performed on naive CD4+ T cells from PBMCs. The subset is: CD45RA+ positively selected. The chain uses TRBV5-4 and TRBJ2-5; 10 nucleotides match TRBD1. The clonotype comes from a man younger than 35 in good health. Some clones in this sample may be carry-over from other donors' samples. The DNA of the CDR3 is TGTGCCAGCAGCCTGCCCGGGACAGGGGCAGAGACCCAGTACTTC. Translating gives CASSLPGTGAETQYF.